This T cell receptor beta chain was sequenced during a study of cytomegalovirus exposure and HLA in healthy donors. The study, taken as a whole, reports: An analysis that came later showed most CMV-associated TCR beta chains appearing HLA-restricted. Likely technical artifact: a cluster of highly shared sequence variants. It was 150 to 200 TCR beta chains that were listed as cytomegalovirus-associated.

13 Jbeta primers and 60 Vbeta primers were used for the PCR. Sequencing used immunoSEQ multiplex PCR; TCRdb keeps in-frame clones, though not all of them. The sample lists around 140,000 clones, 75% to 85% occurring once. Regarding this clone: As yet, its antigen is unknown.

CDR3 length equals 16 residues. The trim removed 0 bases at V and 3 bases at J, leaving 2 bases unmatched. CDR1 and CDR2 from the germline V gene are MNHEY and SVGAGI. Though probably carrying unrecorded immune exposures, donors were nominally healthy at sampling. Sequenced material: PBMCs. This TCR was sampled from a female donor in good health and CMV-seropositive. The V call is TRBV6-5, the J call TRBJ1-6; 7 nucleotides line up with TRBD1. The CDR3 reads CASSYSTGSYNSPLHF. CDR3 bases: TGTGCCAGCAGTTACTCGACAGGGAGCTATAATTCACCCCTCCACTTT.